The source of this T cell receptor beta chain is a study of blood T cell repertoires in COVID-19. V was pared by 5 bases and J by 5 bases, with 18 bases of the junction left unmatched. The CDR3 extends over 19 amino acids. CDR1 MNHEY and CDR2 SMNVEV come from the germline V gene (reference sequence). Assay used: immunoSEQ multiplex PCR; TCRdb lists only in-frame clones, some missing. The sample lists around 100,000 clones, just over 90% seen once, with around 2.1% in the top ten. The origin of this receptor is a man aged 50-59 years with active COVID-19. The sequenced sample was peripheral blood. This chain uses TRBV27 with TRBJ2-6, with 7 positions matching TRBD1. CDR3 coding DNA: TGTGCCAGCAGTCACATTCCGGGACAGAAGGCTCCGAGGGCCAACGTCCTGACTTTC. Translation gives CASSHIPGQKAPRANVLTF.